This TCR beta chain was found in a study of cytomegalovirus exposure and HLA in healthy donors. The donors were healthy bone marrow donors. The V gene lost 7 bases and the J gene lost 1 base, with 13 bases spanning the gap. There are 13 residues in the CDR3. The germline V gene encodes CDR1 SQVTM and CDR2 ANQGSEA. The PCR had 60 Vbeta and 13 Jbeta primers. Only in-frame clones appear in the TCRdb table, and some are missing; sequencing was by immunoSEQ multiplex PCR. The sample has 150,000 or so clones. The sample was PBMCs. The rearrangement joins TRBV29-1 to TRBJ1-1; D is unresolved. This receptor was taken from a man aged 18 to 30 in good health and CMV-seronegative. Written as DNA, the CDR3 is TGCAGCGCCCTGGACTCCACGAACACTGAAGCTTTCTTT. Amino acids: CSALDSTNTEAFF.